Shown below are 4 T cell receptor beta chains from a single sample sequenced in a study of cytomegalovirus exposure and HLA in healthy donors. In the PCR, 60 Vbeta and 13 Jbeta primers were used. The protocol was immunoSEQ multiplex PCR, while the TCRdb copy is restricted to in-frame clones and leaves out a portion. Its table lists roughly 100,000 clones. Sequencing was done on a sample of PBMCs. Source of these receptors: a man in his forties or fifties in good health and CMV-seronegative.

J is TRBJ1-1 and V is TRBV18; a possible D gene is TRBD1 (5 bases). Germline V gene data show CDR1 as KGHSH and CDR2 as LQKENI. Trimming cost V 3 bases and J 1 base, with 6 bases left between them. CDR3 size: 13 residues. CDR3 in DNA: TGTGCCAGCTCACCGACAGAGAACACTGAAGCTTTCTTT. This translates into CASSPTENTEAFF.

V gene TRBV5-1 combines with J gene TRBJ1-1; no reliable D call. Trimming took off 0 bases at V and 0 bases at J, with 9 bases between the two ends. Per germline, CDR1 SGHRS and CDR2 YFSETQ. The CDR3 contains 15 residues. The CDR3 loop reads CASSLDSSVNTEAFF. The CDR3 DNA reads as TGCGCCAGCAGCTTGGATAGCTCAGTGAACACTGAAGCTTTCTTT.

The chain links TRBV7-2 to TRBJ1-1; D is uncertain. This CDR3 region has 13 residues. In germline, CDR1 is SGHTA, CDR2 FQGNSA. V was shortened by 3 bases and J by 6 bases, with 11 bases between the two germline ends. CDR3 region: CASSFRGFSEAFF. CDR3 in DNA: TGTGCCAGCAGCTTTAGAGGGTTCTCTGAAGCTTTCTTT.

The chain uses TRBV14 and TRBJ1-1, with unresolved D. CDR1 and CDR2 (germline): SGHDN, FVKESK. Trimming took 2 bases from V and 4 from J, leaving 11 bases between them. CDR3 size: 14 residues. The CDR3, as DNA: TGTGCCAGCAGCCAATATACCCTAGGCACTGAAGCTTTCTTT. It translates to CASSQYTLGTEAFF. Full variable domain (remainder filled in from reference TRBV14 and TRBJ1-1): EAGVTQFPSHSVIEKGQTVTLRCDPISGHDNLYWYRRVMGKEIKFLLHFVKESKQDESGMPNNRFLAERTGGTYSTLKVQPAELEDSGVYFCASSQYTLGTEAFFGQGTRLTVV.